This T cell receptor (beta chain) was observed in a study of shared clonotypes between healthy human individuals. The CDR3 extends over 14 amino acids. V lost 2 bases and J lost 8, with 10 bases in between. Germline-derived CDR1 and CDR2 are SEHNR and FQNEAQ (reference sequence). The study separated CD4+ cells into CD45RA+ naive and CD45RA-negative memory subsets. At deep level, the assay was performed. The repertoire was sequenced with immunoSEQ multiplex PCR; TCRdb's copy has only in-frame clones and lacks some. In the table there are around 1 million clones, 70% to 85% of which are singletons. The chain carries TRBV7-9 and TRBJ1-6, with D maybe TRBD1 (6 bases). Sequencing was carried out using memory CD4+ T cells sorted from blood. The sample's subset: CD45RA-negative fraction. This clonotype originated in a man between 18 and 35 years old in good health. CDR3 DNA sequence: TGTGCCAGCAGCTTAACAGGGCGAGATTCACCCCTCCACTTT. Translated, it gives CASSLTGRDSPLHF.